This TCR beta chain comes out of a study of blood T cell repertoires in COVID-19. Study-level background: The United States, Italy and Spain were the sources of the acute and convalescent COVID-19 samples.

Generated by immunoSEQ multiplex PCR, the TCRdb table keeps only in-frame clones and is missing some. The data contain about 220,000 clones, about 80% of them singletons. The CDR3 consists of 13 residues. In germline, CDR1 is MNHEY, CDR2 SVGAGI. V was shortened by 2 bases and J by 2 bases, with 6 bases between the two germline ends. The V call is TRBV6-5, the J call TRBJ1-2; possibly TRBD1 for D (5 bases). This clonotype was sampled from a middle-aged woman with acute COVID-19. The sequencing input was PBMCs or T cells enriched from blood (not recorded which). The CDR3, as DNA: TGTGCCAGCAGTTACGCAGGGAACTATGGCTACACCTTC. Protein product: CASSYAGNYGYTF.